A selection of T cell receptor beta chains follows, all from one sample in a study of blood T cell repertoires in COVID-19. Sequenced by immunoSEQ multiplex PCR; TCRdb stores in-frame clones only, minus some. This table has around 68,000 clones, around 83% appearing once. Sequenced input: peripheral blood. Receptor source: a human donor in a cohort sampled during active COVID-19. CDR3s include the opening cysteine and the closing phenylalanine or tryptophan. Each record gives: clone size, V gene, J gene, D gene, CDR3 protein, CDR3 DNA. A D gene is named only where the DNA matches it firmly. Size tells how often a clone was seen (once, few, many) or the class of an expanded clone, and some rows leave it out.

>.|TRBV11-1|TRBJ2-1|TRBD2
CASSLIAGGLGEQFF
TGTGCCAGCAGCTTGATAGCGGGGGGGCTGGGTGAGCAGTTCTTC
>.|TRBV29-1|TRBJ1-2|.
CSVAQVSANYGYTF
TGCAGCGTTGCGCAGGTTTCCGCTAACTATGGCTACACCTTC
>.|TRBV28|TRBJ1-1|.
CASSLGQGGGWDTEAFF
TGTGCCAGCAGTTTAGGCCAGGGCGGCGGATGGGACACTGAAGCTTTCTTT
>.|TRBV18|TRBJ2-7|TRBD2
CASSPRGLAGSEQYF
TGTGCCAGCTCACCACGGGGACTAGCGGGGTCCGAGCAGTACTTC
>once|TRBV3-1/TRBV3-2|TRBJ2-3|.
CASSRRGTDTQYF
TGTGCCAGCAGCCGGAGGGGCACAGATACGCAGTATTTT
>.|TRBV29-1|TRBJ1-5|.
CSVATVPRQPQHF
TGCAGCGTTGCTACAGTCCCGCGTCAGCCCCAGCATTTT
>.|TRBV13|TRBJ1-3|.
CASSDPRWGGSGNTIYF
TGTGCCAGCAGTGACCCGAGGTGGGGGGGCTCTGGAAACACCATATATTTT
>.|TRBV21-1|TRBJ2-4|.
CASSKDLGQDGGPTLAKNIQYF
TGTGCCAGCAGCAAAGATTTGGGTCAGGACGGGGGGCCCACCCTAGCCAAAAACATTCAGTACTTC
>.|TRBV6-5|TRBJ2-6|.
CASRRVGSGANVLTF
TGTGCCAGCAGACGGGTGGGCTCTGGGGCCAACGTCCTGACTTTC
>.|TRBV3-1/TRBV3-2|TRBJ1-5|.
CASSQGSGANQPQHF
TGTGCCAGCAGCCAAGGTTCAGGGGCCAATCAGCCCCAGCATTTT
>.|TRBV5-1|TRBJ1-5|TRBD1
CASSAGTGGQPQHF
TGCGCCAGCAGCGCCGGGACAGGAGGCCAGCCCCAGCATTTT
>.|TRBV28|TRBJ1-6|.
CASSLTPGVLGSPLHF
TGTGCCAGCAGTTTAACCCCCGGGGTGCTGGGTTCACCCCTCCACTTT
>.|TRBV18|TRBJ2-5|.
CASSPVDSQETQYF
TGTGCCAGCTCACCAGTTGACTCCCAAGAGACCCAGTACTTC
>.|TRBV4-1|TRBJ1-2|TRBD1
CASSQDLRDRVNYGYTF
TGCGCCAGCAGCCAAGATCTGAGGGACAGGGTAAACTATGGCTACACCTTC
>.|TRBV5-1|TRBJ1-1|TRBD1
CASSSKGTGDTEAFF
TGCGCCAGCAGCTCAAAGGGGACAGGGGACACTGAAGCTTTCTTT
>.|TRBV25-1|TRBJ2-5|TRBD2
CASSESGLAGEAQYF
TGTGCCAGCAGTGAATCAGGTCTAGCGGGGGAGGCCCAGTACTTC
>.|TRBV7-8|TRBJ2-3|.
CASSRRDSTDTQYF
TGTGCCAGCAGCAGGAGGGACAGCACAGATACGCAGTATTTT
>once|TRBV27|TRBJ1-6|.
CASSSRGRLNSPLHF
TGTGCCAGCAGTTCCCGAGGCCGGCTGAATTCACCCCTCCACTTT
>.|TRBV19|TRBJ2-6|TRBD1
CASSSRTGGSGANVLTF
TGTGCCAGTAGTTCCAGAACAGGGGGCTCTGGGGCCAACGTCCTGACTTTC
>once|TRBV20-1|TRBJ1-1|.
CSARLDRAAFF
TGCAGTGCTAGATTGGACAGAGCAGCTTTCTTT
>few|TRBV2|TRBJ2-2|.
CASSQRGTGELFF
TGTGCCAGCAGTCAAAGGGGTACCGGGGAGCTGTTTTTT
>.|TRBV20-1|TRBJ1-2|.
CSASPLSYGYTF
TGCAGTGCTAGTCCCCTGAGCTATGGCTACACCTTC
>few|TRBV11-2|TRBJ1-5|.
CASSLDPRGQPQHF
TGTGCCAGCAGCTTAGATCCGCGGGGCCAGCCCCAGCATTTT
>.|TRBV19|TRBJ2-2|.
CASSIDYRTGELFF
TGTGCCAGTAGTATAGATTATCGCACCGGGGAGCTGTTTTTT
>.|TRBV4-1|TRBJ1-1|.
CASSLLRGDTEAFF
TGCGCCAGCAGCCTACTCCGCGGGGACACTGAAGCTTTCTTT
>.|TRBV7-9|TRBJ2-7|.
CASSLAGPITREQYF
TGTGCCAGCAGCTTAGCTGGTCCCATCACGAGGGAGCAGTACTTC
>.|TRBV5-1|TRBJ2-1|.
CASSLIQEVQFF
TGCGCCAGCAGCTTGATCCAGGAGGTGCAGTTCTTC
>.|TRBV18|TRBJ2-3|.
CASSGSTDTQYF
TGTGCCAGCTCGGGCAGCACAGATACGCAGTATTTT
>.|TRBV5-5|TRBJ2-3|TRBD2
CASSLDRGADTQYF
TGTGCCAGCAGCTTGGACCGGGGGGCAGATACGCAGTATTTT
>.|TRBV10-3|TRBJ1-1|.
CAIRSGHSTEAFF
TGTGCCATCAGATCGGGACACAGCACTGAAGCTTTCTTT
>.|TRBV5-4|TRBJ1-1|.
CASSLGAGTIYEAFF
TGTGCCAGCAGCTTGGGAGCCGGGACTATCTATGAAGCTTTCTTT
>once|TRBV11-2|TRBJ2-7|.
CASSLDGGGPYEQYF
TGTGCCAGCAGCTTAGATGGGGGGGGGCCCTACGAGCAGTACTTC
>.|TRBV28|TRBJ2-1|.
CASSHRDEQFF
TGTGCCAGCAGTCACAGGGATGAGCAGTTCTTC
>.|TRBV12-5|TRBJ2-1|TRBD1
CASGLGQGDDEQFF
TGTGCTAGTGGTTTGGGACAGGGGGACGATGAGCAGTTCTTC
>.|TRBV19|TRBJ1-2|TRBD1
CASSRTGYGYTF
TGTGCCAGTAGTAGGACAGGCTATGGCTACACCTTC
>.|TRBV7-2|TRBJ1-2|.
CASSPSSGNYGYTF
TGTGCCAGCAGCCCCTCATCGGGTAACTATGGCTACACCTTC
>.|TRBV2|TRBJ2-3|.
CASRGRVTQYF
TGTGCCAGCAGAGGCCGGGTGACGCAGTATTTT
>.|TRBV3-1/TRBV3-2|TRBJ2-3|TRBD2
CASSKPSGGDTQYF
TGTGCCAGCAGTAAACCTAGCGGGGGAGATACGCAGTATTTT
>.|TRBV5-1|TRBJ1-1|.
CASSLAPSVMNTEAFF
TGCGCCAGCAGCTTGGCCCCCTCGGTCATGAACACTGAAGCTTTCTTT
>.|TRBV18|TRBJ2-6|.
CASSGGRLGGGANVLTF
TGTGCCAGCTCAGGAGGCAGGTTAGGCGGAGGGGCCAACGTCCTGACTTTC
>.|TRBV2|TRBJ1-1|.
CATRRDMNTEAFF
TGTGCCACCAGACGCGATATGAACACTGAAGCTTTCTTT
>.|TRBV11-2|TRBJ1-3|.
CASSPGDKSGNTIYF
TGTGCCAGCAGCCCCGGCGACAAATCTGGAAACACCATATATTTT
>few|TRBV7-2|TRBJ2-2|.
CASRPRYQNTGELFF
TGTGCCAGCAGGCCCCGGTACCAAAACACCGGGGAGCTGTTTTTT
>.|TRBV10-3|TRBJ2-2|TRBD2
CAILAGFYGELFF
TGTGCCATTTTAGCGGGCTTTTACGGGGAGCTGTTTTTT
>.|TRBV5-6|TRBJ2-7|.
CASSLGPLLYEQYF
TGTGCCAGCAGCTTGGGCCCATTACTCTACGAGCAGTACTTC
>once|TRBV19|TRBJ2-5|TRBD1
CASSPRRDRGRETQYF
TGTGCCAGTAGTCCCCGCCGGGACAGGGGGCGAGAGACCCAGTACTTC
>.|TRBV6-1|TRBJ1-5|.
CASSEGVLRYSNQPQHF
TGTGCCAGCAGTGAAGGGGTCCTGCGGTATAGCAATCAGCCCCAGCATTTT
>.|TRBV30|TRBJ1-4|.
CAFRRGGEKLFF
TGTGCCTTCCGAAGGGGAGGTGAAAAACTGTTTTTT
>.|TRBV6-5|TRBJ1-5|.
CASRRWQFGNQPQHF
TGTGCCAGCAGGAGGTGGCAGTTTGGCAATCAGCCCCAGCATTTT
>.|TRBV28|TRBJ1-1|TRBD1
CASSIPTGAGSEAFF
TGTGCCAGCAGTATACCGACAGGGGCGGGTTCTGAAGCTTTCTTT